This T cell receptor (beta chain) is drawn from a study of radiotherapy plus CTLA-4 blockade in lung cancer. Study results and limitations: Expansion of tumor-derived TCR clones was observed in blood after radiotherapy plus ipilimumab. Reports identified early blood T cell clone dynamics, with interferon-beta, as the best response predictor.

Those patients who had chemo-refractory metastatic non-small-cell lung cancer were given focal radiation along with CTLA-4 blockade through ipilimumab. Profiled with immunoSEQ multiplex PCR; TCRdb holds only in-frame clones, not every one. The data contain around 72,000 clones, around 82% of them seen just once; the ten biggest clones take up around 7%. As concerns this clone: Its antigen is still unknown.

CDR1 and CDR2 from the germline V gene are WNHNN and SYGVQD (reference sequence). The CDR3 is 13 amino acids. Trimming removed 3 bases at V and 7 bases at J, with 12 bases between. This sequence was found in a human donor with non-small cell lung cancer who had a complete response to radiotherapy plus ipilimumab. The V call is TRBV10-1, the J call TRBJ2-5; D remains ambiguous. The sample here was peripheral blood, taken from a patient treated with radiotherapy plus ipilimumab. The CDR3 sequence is CASSDQIFGTQYF. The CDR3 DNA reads TGCGCCAGCAGTGATCAGATTTTCGGGACCCAGTACTTC.